The clone carrying this T cell receptor beta chain was seen at least ten times. CDR3 length equals 15 residues. The V gene end was trimmed by 4 bases and the J gene end by 2 bases; junction bases not matched to a gene: 5. Germline assignment: CDR1 SGHRS and CDR2 YFSETQ. This specimen belongs to a study of early T cells in non-severe SARS-CoV-2 infection. TCRdb reprocessed the 5' RACE reads via MiXCR and lists one record per CDR3 protein. The sample shows some 24,000 distinct CDR3 sequences, roughly 4.2% of them seen only once. The chain employs TRBV5-1 and TRBJ2-3; 9 bases match TRBD2. Sequenced material: whole blood. The TCR comes from an adult who was a healthcare worker with PCR-confirmed SARS-CoV-2 infection or an uninfected control (not recorded which). The CDR3 loop reads CASSKTSGLTDTQYF. The CDR3 DNA reads TGCGCCAGCAGCAAGACTAGCGGACTCACAGATACGCAGTATTTT.